This is a list of T cell receptor beta chains from one sample in a study of identical twins. MiXCR, applied by TCRdb to the 5' RACE reads, yields one record per CDR3 protein. The repertoire includes around 500,000 distinct CDR3 sequences, 14% of them detected once, and around 0.48% sits in the top ten. The same sample was also used in a study of yellow fever vaccine responses in identical twins.

Source material: CD4+ T cells sorted from blood. Receptor source: a woman in her late teens or twenties in good health. Each CDR3 is given with its conserved first and last residue. Each record gives: J gene, D gene, V gene, clone size, CDR3 protein, CDR3 DNA. D genes are given only for firm matches. Not all rows give a size; the values are once, few, many and, for expanded clones, a class.

J gene: TRBJ2-2
D gene: TRBD1
V gene: TRBV11-2
clone size: NA
CDR3 protein: CASSLERGQGASGELFF
CDR3 DNA: TGTGCCAGCAGCTTAGAACGGGGACAGGGGGCTTCCGGGGAGCTGTTTTTT

J gene: TRBJ2-2
D gene: TRBD1
V gene: TRBV6-5
clone size: once
CDR3 protein: CASSYPQQGASHTGELFF
CDR3 DNA: TGTGCCAGCAGTTACCCCCAACAGGGGGCGAGTCACACCGGGGAGCTGTTTTTT

J gene: TRBJ1-4
D gene: TRBD1
V gene: TRBV11-1
clone size: NA
CDR3 protein: CASSLGTGGVSTNEKLFF
CDR3 DNA: TGTGCCAGCAGCCTTGGGACAGGGGGCGTTTCGACTAATGAAAAACTGTTTTTT

J gene: TRBJ2-7
D gene: TRBD1
V gene: TRBV7-9
clone size: few
CDR3 protein: CASTTGGKHEQYF
CDR3 DNA: TGTGCCAGCACCACAGGGGGGAAACACGAGCAGTACTTC

J gene: TRBJ2-5
D gene: TRBD1
V gene: TRBV12-3/TRBV12-4
clone size: many
CDR3 protein: CASRTGILEETQYF
CDR3 DNA: TGTGCCAGCCGGACAGGGATTTTGGAAGAGACCCAGTACTTC

J gene: TRBJ1-6
D gene: NA
V gene: TRBV3-1
clone size: few
CDR3 protein: CASSSRQLDSPLHF
CDR3 DNA: TGTGCCAGCAGCTCAAGGCAGCTAGACTCACCCCTCCACTTT

J gene: TRBJ2-7
D gene: NA
V gene: TRBV12-3/TRBV12-4
clone size: many
CDR3 protein: CASSFGDEQYF
CDR3 DNA: TGCGCCAGCAGCTTCGGGGACGAGCAGTACTTC

J gene: TRBJ2-1
D gene: NA
V gene: TRBV30
clone size: few
CDR3 protein: CAWEKNNEQFF
CDR3 DNA: TGTGCCTGGGAAAAAAACAATGAGCAGTTCTTC

J gene: TRBJ2-5
D gene: TRBD1
V gene: TRBV20-1
clone size: NA
CDR3 protein: CSAKTGTGGETQYF
CDR3 DNA: TGCAGTGCCAAGACCGGGACAGGGGGAGAGACCCAGTACTTC

J gene: TRBJ2-3
D gene: NA
V gene: TRBV6-4
clone size: NA
CDR3 protein: CASSDPPTDTQYF
CDR3 DNA: TGTGCCAGCAGTGACCCTCCCACAGATACGCAGTATTTT

J gene: TRBJ2-3
D gene: NA
V gene: TRBV27
clone size: NA
CDR3 protein: CASSLGDSRNTDTQYF
CDR3 DNA: TGTGCCAGCAGTTTAGGGGACTCACGAAACACAGATACGCAGTATTTT

J gene: TRBJ2-7
D gene: NA
V gene: TRBV3-1
clone size: NA
CDR3 protein: CASSHTPSGGYEQYF
CDR3 DNA: TGTGCCAGCAGCCACACCCCGTCCGGGGGCTACGAGCAGTACTTC

J gene: TRBJ2-3
D gene: NA
V gene: TRBV28
clone size: many
CDR3 protein: CASSLVGADYISTDTQYF
CDR3 DNA: TGTGCCAGCAGTTTGGTCGGGGCGGACTACATTAGCACAGATACGCAGTATTTT

J gene: TRBJ2-1
D gene: TRBD2
V gene: TRBV9
clone size: few
CDR3 protein: CASSVGLAGGPREQFF
CDR3 DNA: TGTGCCAGCAGCGTGGGACTAGCGGGGGGGCCGCGTGAGCAGTTCTTC

J gene: TRBJ2-7
D gene: NA
V gene: TRBV28
clone size: NA
CDR3 protein: CASSFTGQPYEQYF
CDR3 DNA: TGTGCCAGCAGTTTCACCGGACAGCCCTACGAGCAGTACTTC

J gene: TRBJ2-1
D gene: TRBD2
V gene: TRBV6-2/TRBV6-3
clone size: few
CDR3 protein: CASSYVLAGGKNNEQFF
CDR3 DNA: TGTGCCAGCAGTTACGTACTAGCGGGAGGGAAGAACAATGAGCAGTTCTTC

J gene: TRBJ2-7
D gene: NA
V gene: TRBV10-3
clone size: few
CDR3 protein: CAISEIDRSYEQYF
CDR3 DNA: TGTGCCATCAGTGAGATCGACAGGAGCTACGAGCAGTACTTC

J gene: TRBJ2-7
D gene: TRBD1
V gene: TRBV6-1
clone size: NA
CDR3 protein: CASRGDVQGAYEQYF
CDR3 DNA: TGTGCCAGCAGGGGGGACGTACAGGGGGCCTACGAGCAGTACTTC

J gene: TRBJ2-7
D gene: NA
V gene: TRBV5-1
clone size: few
CDR3 protein: CASSFNIANEQYF
CDR3 DNA: TGCGCCAGCAGCTTTAATATAGCAAACGAGCAGTACTTC

J gene: TRBJ2-4
D gene: TRBD2
V gene: TRBV20-1
clone size: NA
CDR3 protein: CSAPASGRAKNIQYF
CDR3 DNA: TGCAGTGCACCAGCTAGCGGTAGAGCCAAAAACATTCAGTACTTC

J gene: TRBJ2-7
D gene: TRBD2
V gene: TRBV13
clone size: NA
CDR3 protein: CASSLSRTSGYEQYF
CDR3 DNA: TGTGCCAGCAGCTTATCCCGGACTAGCGGTTACGAGCAGTACTTC

J gene: TRBJ1-2
D gene: NA
V gene: TRBV30
clone size: few
CDR3 protein: CAWRAASSNYGYTF
CDR3 DNA: TGTGCCTGGAGGGCAGCCTCTTCTAACTATGGCTACACCTTC

J gene: TRBJ2-7
D gene: NA
V gene: TRBV7-2
clone size: few
CDR3 protein: CASSSTINRVDEQYF
CDR3 DNA: TGTGCCAGCAGCTCCACGATTAATAGGGTCGACGAGCAGTACTTC

J gene: TRBJ2-3
D gene: TRBD2
V gene: TRBV12-3/TRBV12-4
clone size: few
CDR3 protein: CASSPSGGALDTQYF
CDR3 DNA: TGTGCCAGCAGTCCCTCGGGGGGGGCCCTAGATACGCAGTATTTT

J gene: TRBJ2-5
D gene: NA
V gene: TRBV5-1
clone size: NA
CDR3 protein: CASEVGSEGPETQYF
CDR3 DNA: TGCGCCAGCGAGGTAGGGTCGGAGGGCCCCGAGACCCAGTACTTC

J gene: TRBJ1-5
D gene: NA
V gene: TRBV10-3
clone size: few
CDR3 protein: CAISSGDAWPQHF
CDR3 DNA: TGTGCCATCAGTTCAGGGGACGCCTGGCCCCAGCATTTT

J gene: TRBJ2-2
D gene: NA
V gene: TRBV12-5
clone size: NA
CDR3 protein: CASGLVGTTGELFF
CDR3 DNA: TGTGCTAGTGGTTTGGTAGGGACCACCGGGGAGCTGTTTTTT

J gene: TRBJ2-3
D gene: NA
V gene: TRBV19
clone size: NA
CDR3 protein: CASARRVLDTQYF
CDR3 DNA: TGTGCCAGTGCCCGGCGGGTTCTGGATACGCAGTATTTT

J gene: TRBJ2-6
D gene: TRBD1
V gene: TRBV5-6
clone size: NA
CDR3 protein: CASSQQGAPTGGANVLTF
CDR3 DNA: TGTGCCAGCAGCCAACAGGGGGCACCGACCGGGGGGGCCAACGTCCTGACTTTC

J gene: TRBJ1-1
D gene: NA
V gene: TRBV28
clone size: few
CDR3 protein: CASSLLAGAGTEAFF
CDR3 DNA: TGTGCCAGCAGTTTATTGGCAGGGGCTGGCACTGAAGCTTTCTTT

J gene: TRBJ1-2
D gene: NA
V gene: TRBV7-8
clone size: NA
CDR3 protein: CASVYDREGYTF
CDR3 DNA: TGTGCCAGCGTCTACGACAGAGAGGGCTACACCTTC